These T cell receptor beta chains were read from a single sample in a study of blood T cell repertoires in COVID-19. TCRdb keeps only in-frame clones here, not all; method: immunoSEQ multiplex PCR. The profile covers about 150,000 clones, with 80% to 90% appearing a single time and more than 7.5% taken by the ten largest. Source material: peripheral blood. The source of these receptors is a woman aged 45-60 years with acute or convalescent COVID-19. Each CDR3 is given with its conserved first and last residue. Fields, in order: J gene, clone size, V gene, D gene, CDR3 DNA, CDR3 protein. D genes are given only for firm matches. Clone size appears in some rows only: once, few, many, or a class for an expanded clone.

j_call: TRBJ2-7
clone_size: -
v_call: TRBV28
d_call: -
cdr3_nt: TGTGCCAGCAGTTTACGAGGGAGTATCTACGAGCAGTACTTC
cdr3_aa: CASSLRGSIYEQYF

j_call: TRBJ2-3
clone_size: -
v_call: TRBV24-1
d_call: -
cdr3_nt: TGTGCCGCGGCGGGGGCTTGGGACACAGATACGCAGTATTTT
cdr3_aa: CAAAGAWDTDTQYF

j_call: TRBJ2-2
clone_size: -
v_call: TRBV5-1
d_call: -
cdr3_nt: TGCGCCAGCAGCTTGGCCGGCGGCAGGGGCTTCACCGGGGAGCTGTTTTTT
cdr3_aa: CASSLAGGRGFTGELFF

j_call: TRBJ1-2
clone_size: -
v_call: TRBV4-3
d_call: -
cdr3_nt: TGCGCCAGCAGCCAAGATAAGAGGCAGTCCTATGGCTACACCTTC
cdr3_aa: CASSQDKRQSYGYTF

j_call: TRBJ2-7
clone_size: once
v_call: TRBV18
d_call: -
cdr3_nt: TGTGCCAGCTCGCCCCGGACAAGAGACGAGCAGTACTTC
cdr3_aa: CASSPRTRDEQYF

j_call: TRBJ2-7
clone_size: -
v_call: TRBV28
d_call: TRBD2
cdr3_nt: TGTGCCAGCAGTTTCTATCCTAGCGGGAGTGCCTACGAGCAGTACTTC
cdr3_aa: CASSFYPSGSAYEQYF

j_call: TRBJ2-1
clone_size: -
v_call: TRBV9
d_call: TRBD2
cdr3_nt: TGTGCCAGCAGCCCAGGACTAGCGGGGGTCAATGAGCAGTTCTTC
cdr3_aa: CASSPGLAGVNEQFF

j_call: TRBJ2-7
clone_size: -
v_call: TRBV4-3
d_call: -
cdr3_nt: TGCGCCAGCAGGGCCGGGACTTTTGTAACCTACGAGCAGTACTTC
cdr3_aa: CASRAGTFVTYEQYF

j_call: TRBJ2-3
clone_size: -
v_call: TRBV7-8
d_call: -
cdr3_nt: TGTGCCAGCAGCTTAGGCTTTGGCTATGGAGGGGATACGCAGTATTTT
cdr3_aa: CASSLGFGYGGDTQYF

j_call: TRBJ1-5
clone_size: -
v_call: TRBV29-1
d_call: -
cdr3_nt: TGCAGCGTTGAGGCAGGGTTGGGTCAGCCCCAGCATTTT
cdr3_aa: CSVEAGLGQPQHF

j_call: TRBJ1-5
clone_size: -
v_call: TRBV30
d_call: -
cdr3_nt: TGTGCCTGGAGGGCTGACAGGACCAATCAGCCCCAGCATTTT
cdr3_aa: CAWRADRTNQPQHF

j_call: TRBJ2-1
clone_size: -
v_call: TRBV10-2
d_call: -
cdr3_nt: TGCGCCAGCAGTGAGATTGGCGGTAATGAGCAGTTCTTC
cdr3_aa: CASSEIGGNEQFF